These T cell receptor beta chains were read from a single sample in a study of cytomegalovirus exposure and HLA in healthy donors. Profiled with immunoSEQ multiplex PCR; TCRdb holds only in-frame clones, not every one. The sample holds approximately 180,000 clones, 72% seen once. Sequenced input: PBMCs. These TCRs come from a human donor in good health. Both conserved end residues are part of each CDR3. Only part of the rows carry a size: once, few, many, or a class if the clone is expanded.

TRBJ1-1,TRBV4-1,few,CASSQGQGAGNTEAFF
TRBJ1-1,TRBV19,-,CASRQGGTEAFF
TRBJ1-1,TRBV5-6,few,CASSSRGPTEAFF
TRBJ1-2,TRBV29-1,-,CSVELEGAGGYTF
TRBJ1-2,TRBV7-8,-,CASSGSPGQGNYVGYTF
TRBJ2-3,TRBV7-9,-,CASSRTTPTSDTQYF
TRBJ1-4,TRBV6-6,-,CASSYSPAGKLFF
TRBJ1-1,TRBV7-9,-,CASSLEEGVNTEAFF
TRBJ2-7,TRBV11-2,-,CASSPGIWISGATYEQYF
TRBJ2-1,TRBV5-1,-,CASSLGLGGNEQFF
TRBJ2-2,TRBV7-2,-,CASSQQGAAGELFF
TRBJ1-1,TRBV4-1,-,CASSAPDRGSWGTEAFF
TRBJ2-1,TRBV6-4,once,CASSARTGSNEQFF
TRBJ1-3,TRBV5-4,-,CASSLDGGTGNTIYF
TRBJ1-5,TRBV4-3,-,CASSQDHGTGGVTQHF
TRBJ2-7,TRBV15,-,CATSREAEQYF
TRBJ2-5,TRBV4-3,-,CASSQEAQETQYF
TRBJ2-2,TRBV7-6,-,CASSLESAGAFPNTGELFF